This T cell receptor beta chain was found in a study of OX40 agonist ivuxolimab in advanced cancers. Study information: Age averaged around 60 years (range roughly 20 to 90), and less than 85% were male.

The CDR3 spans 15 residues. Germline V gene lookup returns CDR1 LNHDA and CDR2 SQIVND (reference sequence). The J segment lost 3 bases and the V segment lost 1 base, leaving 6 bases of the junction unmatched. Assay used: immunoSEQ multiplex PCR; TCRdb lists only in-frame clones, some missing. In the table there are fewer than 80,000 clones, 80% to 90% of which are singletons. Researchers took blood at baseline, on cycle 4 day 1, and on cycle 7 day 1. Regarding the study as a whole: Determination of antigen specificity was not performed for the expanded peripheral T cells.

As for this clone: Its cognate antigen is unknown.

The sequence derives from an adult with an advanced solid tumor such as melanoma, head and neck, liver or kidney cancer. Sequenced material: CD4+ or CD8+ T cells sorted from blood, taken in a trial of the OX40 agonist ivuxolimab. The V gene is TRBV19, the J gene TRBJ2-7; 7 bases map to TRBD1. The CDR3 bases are TGTGCCAGTAGTATAGCTGGGACAGCCAACTACGAGCAGTACTTC. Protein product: CASSIAGTANYEQYF.